What follows are 12 T cell receptor beta chains derived from one specimen sequenced in a study of CXCR3-negative and CXCR3-positive naive CD8 T cells. UMI labels and 5' RACE were used to prepare the TRB cDNA libraries. TCRdb re-called the 5' RACE reads and catalogs CDR3 proteins one per entry, DNA excluded. The sample has approximately 74,000 distinct CDR3 sequences; the top ten hold roughly 1.4%. The material sequenced was naive CXCR3- CD8+ T cells from blood. Subset denoted: CD45RO-CCR7+CD27+CD95- naive CD8+ T cells lacking CXCR3 (TNR3-). The receptors were gathered from a human donor in good health. Some clones in this sample may be carry-over from other donors' samples.

V and J are TRBV4-3 and TRBJ2-2; the TCRdb call, TRBD1, lacks DNA for checking. The CDR3 is 15 amino acids. The germline CDR1 and CDR2 sequences are LGHNA and YSLEER. The CDR3 here is CASSQSGVRTGELFF.

The gene calls are TRBV5-1 and TRBJ2-2; TCRdb designates TRBD1, a call that cannot be tested without DNA. The CDR3 contains 16 residues. Germline V gene data show CDR1 as SGHRS and CDR2 as YFSETQ. CDR3 loop: CASSFSDRGPTGELFF.

This chain's CDR3 is CASSQDRGYEQYF. The V and J genes are TRBV4-1 and TRBJ2-7; TCRdb returns TRBD1, unconfirmable since there is no DNA. Germline CDR1 is MGHRA and CDR2 is YSYEKL. The CDR3 contains 13 residues.

The CDR3 sequence: CASSLAWVQPQHF. J is TRBJ1-5 and V is TRBV12-3 or TRBV12-4. This CDR3 is 13 amino acids long.

The chain carries TRBV28 and TRBJ2-7; TCRdb gives TRBD1 as the D gene, but with no DNA this cannot be confirmed. The CDR3 is made up of 12 amino acids. Germline V gene lookup returns CDR1 MDHEN and CDR2 SYDVKM. The CDR3 reads CASSYDRGWQYF.

The V call is TRBV5-1, the J call TRBJ2-7. The CDR3 contains 14 residues. The germline V gene encodes CDR1 SGHRS and CDR2 YFSETQ. CDR3 in amino acids: CASGGSIGFYEQYF.

V gene TRBV12-3 or TRBV12-4 combines with J gene TRBJ2-1; TCRdb calls TRBD2, which cannot be checked without DNA. This CDR3 has 13 amino acids. The CDR3 region is CATGWRELDEQFF.

The V gene is TRBV10-3, the J gene TRBJ1-1; TCRdb's D gene call, TRBD1, goes unchecked for lack of DNA. Germline values: CDR1 ENHRY, CDR2 SYGVKD. The CDR3 length is 14 residues. The CDR3 loop is CAISEGQGNTEAFF.

CDR3 loop: CASSIGTRGTDTQYF. The chain joins TRBV19 to TRBJ2-3. Germline V gives CDR1 LNHDA, CDR2 SQIVND (reference sequence). The CDR3 contains 15 residues.

The CDR3 spells CASSPTTVQRNTEAFF. The gene calls are TRBV3-1 and TRBJ1-1; TCRdb outputs TRBD1, but without DNA this stays unchecked. The CDR3 consists of 16 residues. From germline, CDR1 is LGHDT and CDR2 YNNKEL (reference sequence).

The chain links TRBV6-5 to TRBJ2-6; TCRdb lists TRBD1, though no DNA is available to test this call. The CDR3 is made up of 16 amino acids. The germline gives CDR1 MNHEY, CDR2 SVGAGI. This chain's CDR3 is CASSYRQGGGANVLTF.

The CDR3 here is CASSDGTAFYEQYF. The chain links TRBV5-5 to TRBJ2-7; the TRBD1 assignment by TCRdb is unverifiable without DNA. CDR1 SGHKS and CDR2 YYEKEE come from the germline V gene (reference sequence). This CDR3 spans 14 amino acids.